This TCR beta chain was found in a study of blood T cell repertoires in COVID-19. Study context: The samples span acute and convalescent COVID-19 from the United States, Italy and Spain. Sources were T cells, B-cell-depleted T cells, or PBMCs; the material itself was cDNA or gDNA.

This CDR3 spans 14 amino acids. V was pared by 5 bases and J by 7 bases, with 17 bases between. The germline CDR1 and CDR2 sequences are SGHTA and FQGNSA. In the authors' workflow: Counts of nucleated cells, estimated from reference gene primer amplification, were obtained. Profiled with immunoSEQ multiplex PCR; TCRdb holds only in-frame clones, not every one. From that table come the V and J calls and clone size; the DNA was used to work out D and trimming. The sample contains around 150,000 clones, about 80% of which appear only once. The TCR originated in a human donor in a cohort sampled during active COVID-19. The chain couples TRBV7-2 to TRBJ1-2; no clear D gene. The sequenced material came from peripheral blood. The CDR3 DNA reads as TGTGCCAGCAGCACGGACTTGGGAGGTAGTGGCTACACCTTC. Residues: CASSTDLGGSGYTF. The full variable domain, its missing parts supplied by reference TRBV7-2 and TRBJ1-2, is GAGVSQSPSNKVTEKGKDVELRCDPISGHTALYWYRQSLGQGLEFLIYFQGNSAPDKSGLPSDRFSAERTGGSVSTLTIQRTQQEDSAVYLCASSTDLGGSGYTFGSGTRLTVV.